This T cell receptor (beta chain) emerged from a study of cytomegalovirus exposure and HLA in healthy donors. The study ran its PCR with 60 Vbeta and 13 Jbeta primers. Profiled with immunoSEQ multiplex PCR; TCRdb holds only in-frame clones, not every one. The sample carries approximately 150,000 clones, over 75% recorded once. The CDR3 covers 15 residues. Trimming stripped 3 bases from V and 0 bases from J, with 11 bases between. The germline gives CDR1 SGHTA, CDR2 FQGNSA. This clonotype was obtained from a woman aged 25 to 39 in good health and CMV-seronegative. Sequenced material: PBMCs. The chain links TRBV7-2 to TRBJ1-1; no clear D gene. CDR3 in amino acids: CASSLSTALNTEAFF. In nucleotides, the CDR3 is TGTGCCAGCAGCTTGAGCACAGCTCTGAACACTGAAGCTTTCTTT.